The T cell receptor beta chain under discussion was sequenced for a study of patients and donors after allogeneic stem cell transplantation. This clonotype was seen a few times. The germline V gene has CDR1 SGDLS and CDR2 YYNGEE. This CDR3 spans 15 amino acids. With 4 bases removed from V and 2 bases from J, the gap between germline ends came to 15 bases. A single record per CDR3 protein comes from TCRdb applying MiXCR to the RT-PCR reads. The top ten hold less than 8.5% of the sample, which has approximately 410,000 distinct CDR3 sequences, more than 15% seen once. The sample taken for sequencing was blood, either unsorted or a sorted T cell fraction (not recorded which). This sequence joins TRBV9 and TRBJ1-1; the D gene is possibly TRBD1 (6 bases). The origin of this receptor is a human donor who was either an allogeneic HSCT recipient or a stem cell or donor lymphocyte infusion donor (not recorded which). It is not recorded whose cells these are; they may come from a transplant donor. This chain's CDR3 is CASSPRQAVNTEAFF. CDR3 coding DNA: TGTGCCAGCAGCCCCAGACAGGCGGTAAACACTGAAGCTTTCTTT.